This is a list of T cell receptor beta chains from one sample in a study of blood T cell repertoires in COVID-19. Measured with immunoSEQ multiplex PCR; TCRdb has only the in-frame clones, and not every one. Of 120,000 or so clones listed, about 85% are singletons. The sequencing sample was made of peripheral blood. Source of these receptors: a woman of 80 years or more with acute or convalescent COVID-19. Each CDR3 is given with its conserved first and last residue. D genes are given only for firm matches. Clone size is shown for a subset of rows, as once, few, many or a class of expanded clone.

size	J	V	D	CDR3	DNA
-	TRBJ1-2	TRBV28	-	CASSLNRDYTF	TGTGCCAGCAGTTTAAACAGGGACTACACCTTC
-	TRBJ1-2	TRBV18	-	CASSPSGEHAGYTF	TGTGCCAGCTCACCATCCGGGGAGCACGCTGGCTACACCTTC
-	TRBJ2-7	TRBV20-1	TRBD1	CSASPVGGNYEQYF	TGCAGTGCTAGTCCCGTAGGGGGCAACTACGAGCAGTACTTC
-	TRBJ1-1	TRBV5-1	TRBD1	CASSRWTGENTEAFF	TGCGCCAGCAGCCGATGGACAGGGGAGAACACTGAAGCTTTCTTT
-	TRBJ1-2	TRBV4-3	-	CASSQRGAGAYGYTF	TGCGCCAGCAGCCAAAGAGGGGCGGGGGCTTATGGCTACACCTTC
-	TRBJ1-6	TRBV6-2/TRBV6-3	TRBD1	CASSSDRTGLGSPLHF	TGTGCCAGCAGCTCGGATAGGACAGGGCTGGGTTCACCCCTCCACTTT
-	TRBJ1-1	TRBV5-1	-	CASSLYPGSNTEAFF	TGCGCCAGCAGCTTGTATCCAGGGTCGAACACTGAAGCTTTCTTT
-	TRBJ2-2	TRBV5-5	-	CASSLLSGVFGELFF	TGTGCCAGCAGCTTGTTGTCAGGGGTATTCGGGGAGCTGTTTTTT
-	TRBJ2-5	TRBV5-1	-	CASRKTGPETQYF	TGCGCCAGCAGGAAGACAGGACCTGAGACCCAGTACTTC
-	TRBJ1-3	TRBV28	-	CASSLNTGTTPGNTIYF	TGTGCCAGCAGTTTAAATACCGGGACAACCCCTGGAAACACCATATATTTT
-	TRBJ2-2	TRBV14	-	CASSLYGRATGELFF	TGTGCCAGCAGCCTATATGGGCGGGCCACCGGGGAGCTGTTTTTT
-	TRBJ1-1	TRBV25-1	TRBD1	CANGGGQGNTEAFF	TGTGCCAACGGAGGGGGACAGGGGAACACTGAAGCTTTCTTT
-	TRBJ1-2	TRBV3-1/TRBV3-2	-	CASSQEGVRGYGYTF	TGTGCCAGCAGCCAAGAGGGGGTCAGGGGTTATGGCTACACCTTC
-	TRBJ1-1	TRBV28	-	CASSSGRVEAFF	TGTGCCAGCAGCTCCGGGAGGGTGGAGGCTTTCTTT
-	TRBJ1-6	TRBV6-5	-	CASSYSGGYNSPLHF	TGTGCCAGCAGTTACTCTGGAGGGTATAATTCACCCCTCCACTTT
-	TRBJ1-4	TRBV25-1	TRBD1	CASSSRDSLNPILFF	TGTGCCAGCAGTAGCCGGGACAGCCTAAACCCAATTCTGTTTTTT
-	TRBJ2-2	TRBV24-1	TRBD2	CATSGGGGNTGELFF	TGTGCCACCAGTGGAGGCGGGGGGAACACCGGGGAGCTGTTTTTT
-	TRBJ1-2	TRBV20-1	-	CSASEQGDRSYGYTF	TGCAGTGCTAGTGAACAGGGTGATCGGAGCTATGGCTACACCTTC
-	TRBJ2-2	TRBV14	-	CASSPTVRIPGELFF	TGTGCCAGCAGCCCGACCGTCAGGATCCCCGGGGAGCTGTTTTTT
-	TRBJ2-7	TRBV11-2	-	CASSLGGGPYEQYF	TGTGCCAGCAGTTTAGGGGGGGGTCCCTACGAGCAGTACTTC
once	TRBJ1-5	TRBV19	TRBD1	CASSRGTGFSIQPQHF	TGTGCCAGTAGTCGCGGGACAGGGTTCTCGATACAGCCCCAGCATTTT
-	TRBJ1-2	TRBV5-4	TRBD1	CASSWRTGLNYGYTF	TGTGCCAGCAGCTGGAGGACAGGGCTTAACTATGGCTACACCTTC
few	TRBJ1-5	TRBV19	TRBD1	CASSLEAGTGRAHSNQPQHF	TGTGCCAGTAGTCTTGAGGCCGGGACAGGGAGGGCTCATAGCAATCAGCCCCAGCATTTT
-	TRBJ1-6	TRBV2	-	CASSEELIGNSPLHF	TGTGCCAGCAGTGAAGAGTTAATCGGTAATTCACCCCTCCACTTT
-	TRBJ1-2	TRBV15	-	CATSRDRGATGYGYTF	TGTGCCACCAGCAGAGATCGTGGGGCGACGGGTTATGGCTACACCTTC
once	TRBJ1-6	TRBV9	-	CASSVEAGSPLHF	TGTGCCAGCAGCGTAGAAGCGGGGTCTCCCCTCCACTTT
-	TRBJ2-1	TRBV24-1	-	CATSDPRGHYNEQFF	TGTGCCACCAGTGACCCGCGGGGCCACTACAATGAGCAGTTCTTC
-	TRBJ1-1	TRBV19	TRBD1	CATHRGYTEAFF	TGTGCCACACACAGGGGTTACACTGAAGCTTTCTTT
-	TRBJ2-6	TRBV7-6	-	CASSPRGSGANVLTF	TGTGCCAGCAGTCCTCGGGGCTCTGGGGCCAACGTCCTGACTTTC
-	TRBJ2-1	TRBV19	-	CASSASAYYNEQFF	TGTGCCAGTAGTGCCAGCGCCTACTACAATGAGCAGTTCTTC
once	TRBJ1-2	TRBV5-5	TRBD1	CASSAGQGGFGYTF	TGTGCCAGCAGCGCGGGACAGGGAGGTTTTGGCTACACCTTC
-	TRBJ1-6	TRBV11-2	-	CASSLVYRNNSPLHF	TGTGCCAGCAGCTTAGTGTACAGGAATAATTCACCCCTCCACTTT
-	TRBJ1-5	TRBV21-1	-	CASSDRGTGEGGQHF	TGTGCCAGCAGCGACCGAGGGACAGGGGAAGGAGGCCAGCATTTT
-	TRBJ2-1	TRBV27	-	CASSLSGGVGHNEQFF	TGTGCCAGCAGTTTATCAGGCGGGGTAGGACACAATGAGCAGTTCTTC
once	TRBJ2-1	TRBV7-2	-	CASSLGGLSYNEQFF	TGTGCCAGCAGCTTAGGAGGCCTCTCCTACAATGAGCAGTTCTTC
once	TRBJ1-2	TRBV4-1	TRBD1	CASSQGFQGGNYGYTF	TGCGCCAGCAGCCAAGGCTTTCAGGGGGGAAACTATGGCTACACCTTC
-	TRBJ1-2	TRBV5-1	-	CASSPRGDGYTF	TGCGCCAGCAGCCCACGGGGAGACGGCTACACCTTC
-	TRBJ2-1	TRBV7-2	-	CASSARSGRSNEQFF	TGTGCCAGCAGCGCCCGTAGCGGACGGAGCAATGAGCAGTTCTTC
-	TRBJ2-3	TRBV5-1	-	CASSPPGNQWGDTQYF	TGCGCCAGCAGCCCTCCCGGGAACCAGTGGGGAGATACGCAGTATTTT
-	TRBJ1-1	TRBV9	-	CASSVDRVAEAFF	TGTGCCAGCAGCGTAGACAGGGTGGCTGAAGCTTTCTTT
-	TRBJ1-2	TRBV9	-	CASSVSQRQPTGYTF	TGTGCCAGCAGCGTAAGCCAGCGGCAGCCGACGGGCTACACCTTC
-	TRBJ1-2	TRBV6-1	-	CASSETSSVGYTF	TGTGCCAGCAGTGAGACTAGCTCCGTCGGCTACACCTTC
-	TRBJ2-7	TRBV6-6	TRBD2	CASSYQRGDYEQYF	TGTGCCAGCAGTTACCAGCGGGGGGACTACGAGCAGTACTTC
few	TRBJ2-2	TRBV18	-	CASSPPNSQGLFF	TGTGCCAGCTCACCACCGAACTCCCAGGGGCTGTTTTTT
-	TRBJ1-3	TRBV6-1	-	CASSELWIGSGNTIYF	TGTGCCAGCAGTGAACTCTGGATCGGGTCTGGAAACACCATATATTTT
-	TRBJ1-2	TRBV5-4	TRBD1	CASSFSGGEGYTF	TGTGCCAGCAGCTTTTCAGGGGGCGAAGGCTACACCTTC
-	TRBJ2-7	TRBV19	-	CASSPAPAESPYEQYF	TGTGCCAGTAGTCCAGCCCCCGCGGAATCTCCCTACGAGCAGTACTTC
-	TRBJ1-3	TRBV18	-	CASGGIGTTAGNTIYF	TGTGCCAGCGGTGGAATAGGGACAACGGCCGGAAACACCATATATTTT
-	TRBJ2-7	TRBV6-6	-	CASRYTGWYEQYF	TGTGCCAGCCGTTACACAGGGTGGTACGAGCAGTACTTC
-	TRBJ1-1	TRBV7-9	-	CASSLNQVVEAFF	TGTGCCAGCAGCTTAAATCAGGTGGTGGAAGCTTTCTTT
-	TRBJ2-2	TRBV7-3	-	CASSLNTGELFF	TGTGCCAGCAGCCTCAACACCGGGGAGCTGTTTTTT
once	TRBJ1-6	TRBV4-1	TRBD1	CASSQGGTVNSPLHF	TGCGCCAGCAGCCAAGGCGGGACAGTGAATTCACCCCTCCACTTT
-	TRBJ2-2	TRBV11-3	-	CASRPGGTNTGELFF	TGTGCCAGCAGGCCTGGGGGCACTAACACCGGGGAGCTGTTTTTT
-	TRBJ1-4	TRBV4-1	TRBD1	CASSQTQGEKLFF	TGCGCCAGCAGCCAAACACAGGGGGAAAAACTGTTTTTT
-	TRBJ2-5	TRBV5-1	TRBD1	CASSHRDRGQETQYF	TGCGCCAGCAGCCACCGGGACAGAGGACAAGAGACCCAGTACTTC
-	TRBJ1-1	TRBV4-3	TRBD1	CASSQPDRSTEAFF	TGCGCCAGCAGCCAACCGGACAGGAGCACTGAAGCTTTCTTT
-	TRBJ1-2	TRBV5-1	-	CASSLGGSHGYTF	TGCGCCAGCAGCTTGGGCGGATCTCATGGCTACACCTTC